The clone carrying this T cell receptor (beta chain) was counted only a few times. Its antigen is still unknown. This sample stems from a study of Ad26.COV2.S vaccination and SARS-CoV-2 variants. Overall study: A COV1001 Ad26.COV2.S trial-arm participant provided the sample. Intramuscular Ad26.COV2.S doses were given once or twice, 56 days apart.

The CDR3 covers 11 residues. V was clipped by 2 bases and J by 8 bases, with 10 bases between them. CDR1 and CDR2 (germline): GTSNPN, SVGIG (reference sequence). TCRdb's copy holds only in-frame clones and misses some; the assay was immunoSEQ multiplex PCR. The sample has roughly 500,000 clones; around nine tenths are singletons. Study results and caveats: Similar non-spike TCR breadth was observed in recipients of vaccine and of placebo. Responses of T cells in total may have been underestimated by the TCR breadth and depth analyses.

Treatment reported: over 15 received Ad26.COV2.S at low or high dose, single or two shots; several received placebo; per-sample allocation not given. Each sample was drawn 63 days after the first injection (of vaccine or placebo). This sequence originates from a person aged 18 to 65 who received the Ad26.COV2.S COVID-19 vaccine or a placebo. Specimen: peripheral blood, collected in a trial of Ad26.COV2.S vaccine versus placebo. The J gene is TRBJ2-7, the V gene TRBV30; weak D call: TRBD1 (6 bases). The CDR3 DNA is TGTGCCTGGAGTTTACAGGGACAGCAGTACTTC. Translation: CAWSLQGQQYF.